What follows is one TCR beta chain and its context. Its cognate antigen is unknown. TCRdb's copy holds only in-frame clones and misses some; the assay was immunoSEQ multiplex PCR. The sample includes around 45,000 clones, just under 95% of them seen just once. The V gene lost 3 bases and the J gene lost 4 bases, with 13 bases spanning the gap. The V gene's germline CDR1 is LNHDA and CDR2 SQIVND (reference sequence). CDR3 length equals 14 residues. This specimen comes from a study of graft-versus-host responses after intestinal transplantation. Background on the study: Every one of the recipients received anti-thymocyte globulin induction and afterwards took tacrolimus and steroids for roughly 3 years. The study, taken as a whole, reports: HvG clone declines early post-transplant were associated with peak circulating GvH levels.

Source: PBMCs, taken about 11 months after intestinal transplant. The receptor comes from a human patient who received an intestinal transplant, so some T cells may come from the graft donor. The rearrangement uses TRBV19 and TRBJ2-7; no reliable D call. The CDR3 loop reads CASSIGLIGYEQYF. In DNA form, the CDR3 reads TGTGCCAGTAGTATTGGCTTAATTGGGTACGAGCAGTACTTC.